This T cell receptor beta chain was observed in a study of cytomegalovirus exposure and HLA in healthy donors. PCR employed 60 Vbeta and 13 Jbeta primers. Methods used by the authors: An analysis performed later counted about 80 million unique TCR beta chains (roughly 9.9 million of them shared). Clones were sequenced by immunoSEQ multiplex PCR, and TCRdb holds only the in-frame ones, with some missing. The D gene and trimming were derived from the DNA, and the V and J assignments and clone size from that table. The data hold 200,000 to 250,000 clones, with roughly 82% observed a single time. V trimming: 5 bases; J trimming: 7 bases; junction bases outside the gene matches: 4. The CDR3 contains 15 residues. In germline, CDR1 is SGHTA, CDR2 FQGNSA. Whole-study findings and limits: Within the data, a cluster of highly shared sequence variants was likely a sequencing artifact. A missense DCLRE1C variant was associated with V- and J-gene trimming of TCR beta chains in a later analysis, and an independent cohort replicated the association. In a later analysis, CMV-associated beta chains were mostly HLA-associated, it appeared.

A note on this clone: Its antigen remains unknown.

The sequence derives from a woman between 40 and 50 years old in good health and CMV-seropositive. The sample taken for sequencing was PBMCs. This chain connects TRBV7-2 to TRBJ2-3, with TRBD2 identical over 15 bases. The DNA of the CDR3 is TGTGCCAGCAGCAAGGGACTAGCGGGGGGTTATACGCAGTATTTT. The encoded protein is CASSKGLAGGYTQYF.